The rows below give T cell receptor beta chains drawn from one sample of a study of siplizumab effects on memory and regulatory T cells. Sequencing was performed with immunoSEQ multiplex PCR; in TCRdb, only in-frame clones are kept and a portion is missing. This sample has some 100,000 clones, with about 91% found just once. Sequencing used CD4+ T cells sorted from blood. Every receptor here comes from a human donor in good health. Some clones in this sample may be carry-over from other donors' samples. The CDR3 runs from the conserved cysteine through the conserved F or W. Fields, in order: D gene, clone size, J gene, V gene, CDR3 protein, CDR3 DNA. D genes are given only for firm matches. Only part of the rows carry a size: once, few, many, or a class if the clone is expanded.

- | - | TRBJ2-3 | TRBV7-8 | CASSVDRTTDTQYF | TGTGCCAGCAGCGTAGACAGGACCACAGATACGCAGTATTTT
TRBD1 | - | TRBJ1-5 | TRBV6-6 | CASSLHRGGGNQPQHF | TGTGCCAGCAGCTTACACAGGGGCGGTGGCAATCAGCCCCAGCATTTT
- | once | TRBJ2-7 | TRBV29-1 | CSVGDTYYEQYF | TGCAGCGTTGGGGACACGTACTACGAGCAGTACTTC
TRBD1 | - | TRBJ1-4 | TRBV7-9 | CASSLDRVANEKLFF | TGTGCCAGCAGTCTTGACAGGGTAGCTAATGAAAAACTGTTTTTT
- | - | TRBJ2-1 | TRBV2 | CASRRLVAGYNEQFF | TGTGCCAGCAGGAGACTAGTCGCGGGCTACAATGAGCAGTTCTTC
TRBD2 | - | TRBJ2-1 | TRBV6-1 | CASGLKRESNEQFF | TGTGCCAGCGGACTCAAGCGGGAGTCGAATGAGCAGTTCTTC
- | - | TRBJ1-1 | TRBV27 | CASSFPGRNAEAFF | TGTGCCAGCAGTTTCCCCGGAAGGAACGCTGAAGCTTTCTTT
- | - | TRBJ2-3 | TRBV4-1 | CASSHYRDLSTDTQYF | TGCGCCAGCAGCCACTACCGGGACCTCAGCACAGATACGCAGTATTTT
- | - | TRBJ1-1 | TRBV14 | CASSRLPGLDTEAFF | TGTGCCAGCAGTCGTTTGCCAGGGCTGGACACTGAAGCTTTCTTT
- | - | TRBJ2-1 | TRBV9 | CASSVAGLPPLGDEQFF | TGTGCCAGCAGCGTAGCAGGACTACCCCCACTAGGGGATGAGCAGTTCTTC
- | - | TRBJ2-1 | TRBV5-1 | CASSLVLDIYNEQFF | TGCGCCAGCAGCTTGGTACTAGATATCTACAATGAGCAGTTCTTC
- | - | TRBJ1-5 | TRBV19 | CASCRGNRAQPQHF | TGTGCCAGTTGTAGGGGGAACAGGGCTCAGCCCCAGCATTTT
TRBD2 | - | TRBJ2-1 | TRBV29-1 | CSEGAGGNYNEQFF | TGCAGCGAAGGTGCGGGAGGGAACTACAATGAGCAGTTCTTC
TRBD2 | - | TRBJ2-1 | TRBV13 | CASSLLAGTSEQFF | TGTGCCAGCAGCTTACTAGCGGGAACGAGTGAGCAGTTCTTC
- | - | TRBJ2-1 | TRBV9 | CASSADNEQFF | TGTGCCAGCAGCGCGGACAATGAGCAGTTCTTC
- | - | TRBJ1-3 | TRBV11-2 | CASSFGTRGNTIYF | TGTGCCAGCAGCTTCGGGACGCGTGGAAACACCATATATTTT